The sequence of this TCR beta chain was determined in a study of control samples from healthy donors and cancer patients. The table came from immunoSEQ multiplex PCR; TCRdb's copy has only in-frame clones and leaves some out. The sample contains 200,000 or so clones, roughly nine tenths of which appear only once. The CDR3 sequence is 13 residues long. V dropped 2 bases and J dropped 13 bases, with 17 bases sitting between them. The V gene's germline CDR1 is GTSNPN and CDR2 SVGIG (reference sequence). The sequence was collected from a young man in good health. The V call is TRBV30, the J call TRBJ1-4; D gene uncertain. Sequencing input: blood. DNA for the CDR3: TGTGCCTGGAGTCCCGGCCAAAGGGATGTACTGTTTTTT. Translating gives CAWSPGQRDVLFF. Full variable domain (remainder filled in from reference TRBV30 and TRBJ1-4): SQTIHQWPATLVQPVGSPLSLECTVEGTSNPNLYWYRQAAGRGLQLLFYSVGIGQISSEVPQNLSASRPQDRQFILSSKKLLLSDSGFYLCAWSPGQRDVLFFGSGTQLSVL.